These 10 T cell receptor beta chains came from one sample sequenced in a study of blood T cell repertoires in COVID-19. The repertoire was sequenced with immunoSEQ multiplex PCR; TCRdb's copy has only in-frame clones and lacks some. This table holds hundreds of thousands of clones, about 89% found once. Sample: peripheral blood. The receptors derive from a woman aged 30 to 39 with COVID-19, enrolled during active disease.

This clone was detected once. The chain recombines TRBV2 with TRBJ2-4, with D tentatively TRBD2 (5 bases). The CDR3 runs 23 residues. Germline CDR1 is SNHLY and CDR2 is FYNNEI. The ends were cut back, 6 bases at V and 0 bases at J, with 36 bases in the middle. In nucleotides, the CDR3 is TGTGCCAGCAGAGCTATTCGGTTGGACCTTCTAACTAGGGCCAATCTAGCCAAAAACATTCAGTACTTC. Protein sequence: CASRAIRLDLLTRANLAKNIQYF.

V and J are TRBV4-2 and TRBJ2-5, with a weak D call TRBD1 (5 bases). The length of the CDR3 is 15 residues. Germline loops: CDR1 LGHNA, CDR2 YNFKEQ. Trimming cost V 0 bases and J 7 bases, with 15 bases left between them. The CDR3 DNA is TGTGCCAGCAGCCAAGAGGGGCCGTATCTGAGGACCCAGTACTTC. This codes for CASSQEGPYLRTQYF.

The V call is TRBV3-1 (or the pseudogene TRBV3-2), the J call TRBJ2-1; 8 nucleotides align to TRBD1. The CDR3 has 15 amino acids. Germline CDR1 LGHDT, CDR2 YNNKEL (reference sequence). V gave up 1 base and J gave up 4 bases; unmatched junction bases: 3. The CDR3 loop reads CASSQVQGAYNEQFF. CDR3 nucleotide sequence: TGTGCCAGCAGCCAAGTTCAGGGGGCATACAATGAGCAGTTCTTC.

The chain joins TRBV7-2 to TRBJ2-3; D ambiguous. The CDR3 loop spans 13 amino acids. Germline V gene data show CDR1 as SGHTA and CDR2 as FQGNSA. Trimming left V 1 base short and J 10 bases short, with 12 bases between. Here the CDR3 DNA reads TGTGCCAGCAGCTTAGATCGGTCCGATCCGCAGTATTTT. Its protein product is CASSLDRSDPQYF.

V usage is TRBV9 and J usage is TRBJ2-1; D perhaps matches TRBD2 (7 bases). V dropped 3 bases and J dropped 9 bases, with 16 bases sitting between them. CDR1 is SGDLS, CDR2 YYNGEE, per germline. The CDR3 contains 14 residues. The CDR3 is CASSAPRGRGEQFF. The CDR3 region has the DNA TGTGCCAGCAGCGCCCCGAGGGGGAGGGGTGAGCAGTTCTTC.

The CDR3 DNA follows: TGTGCCAGCAGCTTACCTACCGGGACAGGGAACGGCTACACCTTC. This gives the protein CASSLPTGTGNGYTF. This rearrangement joins TRBV5-6 to TRBJ1-2; 9 bases are a match to TRBD1. Germline V gene data show CDR1 as SGHDT and CDR2 as YYEEEE. With V trimmed by 2 bases and J by 8 bases, 10 bases remained unmatched. The length of the CDR3 is 15 residues.

The rearrangement joins TRBV7-6 to TRBJ2-3; TRBD2 matches 7 bases. The germline CDR1 and CDR2 sequences are SGHVS and FNYEAQ. There are 16 residues in the CDR3. With V trimmed by 1 base and J by 2 bases, 6 bases remained unmatched. The CDR3 reads CASSLGASGNTDTQYF. DNA of the CDR3: TGTGCCAGCAGCTTAGGGGCTAGCGGAAACACAGATACGCAGTATTTT.

This chain uses TRBV5-4 with TRBJ1-4; 8 bases are a match to TRBD1. CDR3 size: 14 residues. Germline lookup yields CDR1 SGHNT and CDR2 YYREEE (reference sequence). Trimming cost V 2 bases and J 8 bases; bases outside gene matches: 5. The CDR3 nucleotides read TGTGCCAGCAGCTTAGGACAGGGTAACGAAAAACTGTTTTTT. Translating it yields CASSLGQGNEKLFF. The full variable domain, with the rest looked up from reference TRBV5-4 and TRBJ1-4, is ETGVTQSPTHLIKTRGQQVTLRCSSQSGHNTVSWYQQALGQGPQFIFQYYREEENGRGNFPPRFSGLQFPNYSSELNVNALELDDSALYLCASSLGQGNEKLFFGSGTQLSVL.

The rearrangement joins TRBV27 to TRBJ1-1; D is perhaps TRBD1 (5 bases). The CDR3 loop spans 15 amino acids. CDR1 is MNHEY and CDR2 is SMNVEV in the germline V gene (reference sequence). Trimming took 6 bases from V and 4 from J, leaving 18 bases between them. CDR3 sequence: CASSSRSAGGTEAFF. As DNA, the CDR3 is TGTGCCAGCAGCTCACGATCGGCGGGGGGCACTGAAGCTTTCTTT.

About this clone: The sample carries other DNA sequences with the same CDR3. The CDR3 protein is CASSQGNRNSPLHF. The CDR3 DNA is TGCGCCAGCAGCCAAGGGAACAGGAATTCACCCCTCCACTTT. This chain connects TRBV4-1 to TRBJ1-6; D perhaps matches TRBD1 (5 bases). V lost 1 base to trimming and J lost 7 bases, with 8 bases between them. Germline-derived CDR1 and CDR2 are MGHRA and YSYEKL. The CDR3 consists of 14 residues.